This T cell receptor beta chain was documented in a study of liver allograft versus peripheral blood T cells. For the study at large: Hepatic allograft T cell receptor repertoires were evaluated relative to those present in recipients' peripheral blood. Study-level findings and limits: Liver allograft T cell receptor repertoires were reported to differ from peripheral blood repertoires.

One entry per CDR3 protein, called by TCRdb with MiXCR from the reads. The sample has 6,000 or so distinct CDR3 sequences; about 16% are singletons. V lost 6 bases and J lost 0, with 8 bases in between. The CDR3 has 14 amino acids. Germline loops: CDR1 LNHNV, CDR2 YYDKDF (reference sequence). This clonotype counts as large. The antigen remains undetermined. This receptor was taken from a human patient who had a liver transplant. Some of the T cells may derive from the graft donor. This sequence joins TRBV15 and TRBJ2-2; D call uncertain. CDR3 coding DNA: TGTGCCACCAGTGACCGGCCGAACACCGGGGAGCTGTTTTTT. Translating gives CATSDRPNTGELFF.